This T cell receptor (beta chain) comes out of a study of Tregs in tolerant kidney transplant recipients. Study-wide findings and caveats: Expanding Tregs on activated donor B cells appeared to best identify donor-specific TCRbeta clones. In tolerant patients, donor-specific Tregs outgrew total Tregs, suggesting antigen-driven expansion.

Per germline, CDR1 LGHNA and CDR2 YNFKEQ. V dropped 0 bases and J dropped 10 bases, with 9 bases sitting between them. This CDR3 region has 12 residues. As concerns this clone: Its antigen is as yet unknown.

Recipients received nonmyeloablative bone marrow transplants from related graft donors, with transient mixed chimerism. Profiling relied on immunoSEQ multiplex PCR, and the TCRdb table lists in-frame clones only, not all of them. Of approximately 60,000 clones listed, more than 75% are singletons. The sample here was CD4+ T cells from blood (PBMCs), taken 6 months after the transplant. This chain uses TRBV4-2 with TRBJ1-1; D is unclear. The TCR sequence derives from a human patient who received a combined kidney and bone marrow transplant. Some T cells may originate from the graft donor. For the CDR3, the DNA is TGTGCCAGCAGCCAAGATACCCCGGGAGCTTTCTTT. Its protein product is CASSQDTPGAFF.